This T cell receptor beta chain was documented in a study of T cell responses to AZD1222 COVID-19 vaccine. For this clone: Its target is not known. One end of the junction is discordant with germline, which a read error may explain.

Overall study results and limits: With dominance at 160-218 and 743-854, vaccine-associated CD4 TCRs spanned spike. Just 5 to 7 people given AZD1222 tested seropositive at baseline.

The CDR3 loop spans 8 amino acids. Germline V lookup: CDR1 SNHLY, CDR2 FYNNEI. Repertoires were generated with immunoSEQ multiplex PCR, while TCRdb's copy carries only in-frame clones and drops some. The sample has 150,000 to 200,000 clones; less than 95% are singletons. The TCR sequence derives from an adult in good health. This specimen consisted of peripheral blood, obtained on day 0 of AZD1222 vaccination. The V gene is TRBV2, the J gene TRBJ2-7, with 9 bases aligning to TRBD1. The CDR3 protein is CARGTGSF. Here the CDR3 DNA reads TGTGCCAGGGGGACAGGGAGCTTC.